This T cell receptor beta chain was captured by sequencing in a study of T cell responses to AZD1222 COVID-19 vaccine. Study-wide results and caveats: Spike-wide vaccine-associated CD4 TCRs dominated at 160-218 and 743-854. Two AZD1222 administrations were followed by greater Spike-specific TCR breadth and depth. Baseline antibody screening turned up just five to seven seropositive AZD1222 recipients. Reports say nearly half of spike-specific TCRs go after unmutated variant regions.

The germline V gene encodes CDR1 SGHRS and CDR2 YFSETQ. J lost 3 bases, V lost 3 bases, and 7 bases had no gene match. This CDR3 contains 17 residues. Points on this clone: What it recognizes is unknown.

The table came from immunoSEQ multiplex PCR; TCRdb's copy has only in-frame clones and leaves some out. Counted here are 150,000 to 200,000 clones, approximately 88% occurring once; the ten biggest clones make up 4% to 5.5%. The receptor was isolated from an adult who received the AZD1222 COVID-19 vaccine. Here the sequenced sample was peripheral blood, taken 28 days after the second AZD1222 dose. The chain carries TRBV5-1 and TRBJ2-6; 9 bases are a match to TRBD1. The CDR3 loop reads CASSSGQGNFGANVLTF. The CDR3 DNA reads TGCGCCAGCAGCTCCGGACAGGGGAACTTTGGGGCCAACGTCCTGACTTTC.